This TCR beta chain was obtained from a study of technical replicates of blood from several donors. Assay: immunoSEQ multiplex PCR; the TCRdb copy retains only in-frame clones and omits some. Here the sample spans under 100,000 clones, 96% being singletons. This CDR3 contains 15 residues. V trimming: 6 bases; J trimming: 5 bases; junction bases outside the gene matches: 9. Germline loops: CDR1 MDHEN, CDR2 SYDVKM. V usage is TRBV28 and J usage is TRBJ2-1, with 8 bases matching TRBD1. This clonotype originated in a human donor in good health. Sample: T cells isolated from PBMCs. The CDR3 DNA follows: TGTGCCAGCAGGAAGGACAGGGAAAAGGACAATGAGCAGTTCTTC. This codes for CASRKDREKDNEQFF.